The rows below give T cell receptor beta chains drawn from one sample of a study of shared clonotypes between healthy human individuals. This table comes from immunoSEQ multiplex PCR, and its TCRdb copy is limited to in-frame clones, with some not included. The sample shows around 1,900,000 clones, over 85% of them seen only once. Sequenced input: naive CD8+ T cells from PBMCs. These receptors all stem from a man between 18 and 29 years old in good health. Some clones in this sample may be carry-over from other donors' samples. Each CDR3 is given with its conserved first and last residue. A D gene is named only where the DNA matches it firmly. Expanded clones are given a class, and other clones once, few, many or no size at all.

CDR3nt: TGTGCCAGCAGTTCTTTGACAGAGCGGAACACCATATATTTT
CDR3aa: CASSSLTERNTIYF
v_gene: TRBV27
j_gene: TRBJ1-3
d_gene: -
abundance: once

CDR3nt: TGCAGCGTTGGCCTGAGGGGTCAGGCAGATACGCAGTATTTT
CDR3aa: CSVGLRGQADTQYF
v_gene: TRBV29-1
j_gene: TRBJ2-3
d_gene: -
abundance: -

CDR3nt: TGTGCCAGCAGTCCCGGGACGTCGAACGGCGGGGAGCTGTTTTTT
CDR3aa: CASSPGTSNGGELFF
v_gene: TRBV28
j_gene: TRBJ2-2
d_gene: -
abundance: -

CDR3nt: TGTGCCAGCAGCCACCCGGGACAGGGAAATTCTGGGGCCAACGTCCTGACTTTC
CDR3aa: CASSHPGQGNSGANVLTF
v_gene: TRBV4-2
j_gene: TRBJ2-6
d_gene: TRBD1
abundance: -

CDR3nt: TGTGCCAGATCTTGGAACGTGAACACTGAAGCTTTCTTT
CDR3aa: CARSWNVNTEAFF
v_gene: TRBV5-8
j_gene: TRBJ1-1
d_gene: -
abundance: -

CDR3nt: TGTGCCAGCAGCTCCAGTCCCGAGGGTAATGAGCAGTTCTTC
CDR3aa: CASSSSPEGNEQFF
v_gene: TRBV5-6
j_gene: TRBJ2-1
d_gene: -
abundance: -

CDR3nt: TGTGCCAGCAGCTTAGCACCAAAAGGGACTGAAGCTTTCTTT
CDR3aa: CASSLAPKGTEAFF
v_gene: TRBV7-9
j_gene: TRBJ1-1
d_gene: -
abundance: -

CDR3nt: TGTGCCAGCAGTTTTAAGGGCTACGAGCAGTACTTC
CDR3aa: CASSFKGYEQYF
v_gene: TRBV28
j_gene: TRBJ2-7
d_gene: -
abundance: -

CDR3nt: TGCGCCAGCAGCCCCAAAAGAGGTCCAGATACGCAGTATTTT
CDR3aa: CASSPKRGPDTQYF
v_gene: TRBV4-3
j_gene: TRBJ2-3
d_gene: -
abundance: -

CDR3nt: TGTGCCAGCAGTGCCGGGACAGCACATGGCTACACCTTC
CDR3aa: CASSAGTAHGYTF
v_gene: TRBV28
j_gene: TRBJ1-2
d_gene: TRBD1
abundance: -

CDR3nt: TGTGCCAGCAGTTTAAGGGGGGGGTCCTACGAGCAGTACTTC
CDR3aa: CASSLRGGSYEQYF
v_gene: TRBV27
j_gene: TRBJ2-7
d_gene: -
abundance: -

CDR3nt: TGTGCCAGCAGCTCCATAGCGGCCTTCACAGATACGCAGTATTTT
CDR3aa: CASSSIAAFTDTQYF
v_gene: TRBV11-2
j_gene: TRBJ2-3
d_gene: -
abundance: -

CDR3nt: TGTGCCAGCAGTTTAGGGGCGGGACCTAAGCGCGGCGAGACCCAGTACTTC
CDR3aa: CASSLGAGPKRGETQYF
v_gene: TRBV27
j_gene: TRBJ2-5
d_gene: -
abundance: -

CDR3nt: TGTGCCAGCATGGTCGTGGGCCTCGTGGGTGGAAACACCATATATTTT
CDR3aa: CASMVVGLVGGNTIYF
v_gene: TRBV2
j_gene: TRBJ1-3
d_gene: -
abundance: -

CDR3nt: TGTGCCAGCAGCTCGACAGGGGGAATATACAATGAGCAGTTCTTC
CDR3aa: CASSSTGGIYNEQFF
v_gene: TRBV7-3
j_gene: TRBJ2-1
d_gene: TRBD1
abundance: -

CDR3nt: TGCGCCAGCAGCGACAGGGGCGCCAACTATGGCTACACCTTC
CDR3aa: CASSDRGANYGYTF
v_gene: TRBV5-1
j_gene: TRBJ1-2
d_gene: TRBD1
abundance: -

CDR3nt: TGTGCCAGCAGCCCTAGCGGTAATGAGCAGTTCTTC
CDR3aa: CASSPSGNEQFF
v_gene: TRBV5-4
j_gene: TRBJ2-1
d_gene: TRBD2
abundance: once

CDR3nt: TGTGCCAGCAGTTTGGCAGGGAGCTCCTACGAGCAGTACTTC
CDR3aa: CASSLAGSSYEQYF
v_gene: TRBV27
j_gene: TRBJ2-7
d_gene: -
abundance: -

CDR3nt: TGCGCCAGCAGCCCTTTTCTCGACGGATCCGATGAGCAGTTCTTC
CDR3aa: CASSPFLDGSDEQFF
v_gene: TRBV5-1
j_gene: TRBJ2-1
d_gene: -
abundance: -

CDR3nt: TGTGCCAGCAGCCACGAAGGTGGCTACACCTTC
CDR3aa: CASSHEGGYTF
v_gene: TRBV5-8
j_gene: TRBJ1-2
d_gene: -
abundance: -

CDR3nt: TGTGCCAGCCTTGGGACGGCTTACTCTGGGGCCAACGTCCTGACTTTC
CDR3aa: CASLGTAYSGANVLTF
v_gene: TRBV7-9
j_gene: TRBJ2-6
d_gene: -
abundance: -

CDR3nt: TGTGCCAGCAGTTTATTTTTCTCGGGACAGGGGGCGACTGAAGCTTTCTTT
CDR3aa: CASSLFFSGQGATEAFF
v_gene: TRBV28
j_gene: TRBJ1-1
d_gene: TRBD1
abundance: -

CDR3nt: TGTGCCAGTTCCGGGACTAGCGGGTATAGCTCCTACAATGAGCAGTTCTTC
CDR3aa: CASSGTSGYSSYNEQFF
v_gene: TRBV2
j_gene: TRBJ2-1
d_gene: TRBD2
abundance: -

CDR3nt: TGTGCCAGCAGTCAAAACGCGGGAGAACGCTACAATGAGCAGTTCTTC
CDR3aa: CASSQNAGERYNEQFF
v_gene: TRBV27
j_gene: TRBJ2-1
d_gene: TRBD2
abundance: -

CDR3nt: TGTGCCAGCAGTCCCAGGAGGGACAACTATGGCTACACCTTC
CDR3aa: CASSPRRDNYGYTF
v_gene: TRBV6-7
j_gene: TRBJ1-2
d_gene: -
abundance: once

CDR3nt: TGTGCCAGCAGTGGGGGGTCCTACGAGCAGTACTTC
CDR3aa: CASSGGSYEQYF
v_gene: TRBV2
j_gene: TRBJ2-7
d_gene: -
abundance: once

CDR3nt: TGCGCCAGCAGCCAAGATGGGCAGGGGGGGGAGACCCAGTACTTC
CDR3aa: CASSQDGQGGETQYF
v_gene: TRBV4-3
j_gene: TRBJ2-5
d_gene: -
abundance: -

CDR3nt: TGCGCCAGCAGCTTGGTTCAGGACAGGGGGCCGGGAGAGACCCAGTACTTC
CDR3aa: CASSLVQDRGPGETQYF
v_gene: TRBV5-1
j_gene: TRBJ2-5
d_gene: TRBD1
abundance: -

CDR3nt: TGTGCCGCCCTCGGCACCGATCAGCCCCAGCATTTT
CDR3aa: CAALGTDQPQHF
v_gene: TRBV28
j_gene: TRBJ1-5
d_gene: -
abundance: few

CDR3nt: TGTGCCAGCAGTCTCCTCGCGGGGAGAGAGACCCAGTACTTC
CDR3aa: CASSLLAGRETQYF
v_gene: TRBV28
j_gene: TRBJ2-5
d_gene: -
abundance: -

CDR3nt: TGTGCCAGTAGGCAAGGGGGAAACACTGAAGCTTTCTTT
CDR3aa: CASRQGGNTEAFF
v_gene: TRBV19
j_gene: TRBJ1-1
d_gene: -
abundance: -

CDR3nt: TGTGCCAGCAGCGGGGGGACTAGCGGGAGTCTCTACGAGCAGTACTTC
CDR3aa: CASSGGTSGSLYEQYF
v_gene: TRBV9
j_gene: TRBJ2-7
d_gene: TRBD2
abundance: -

CDR3nt: TGCGCCAGCAGCTTGGGGAGCGGGATTGGTCGCCATGAGCAGTTCTTC
CDR3aa: CASSLGSGIGRHEQFF
v_gene: TRBV5-1
j_gene: TRBJ2-1
d_gene: TRBD2
abundance: once

CDR3nt: TGTGCCAGCAGTTTGACAACAACTAATGAAAAACTGTTTTTT
CDR3aa: CASSLTTTNEKLFF
v_gene: TRBV6-5
j_gene: TRBJ1-4
d_gene: -
abundance: -

CDR3nt: TGTGCCAGCAGTTTATTTCCCGGGACAGCAATAAGGGGGGAGCTGTTTTTT
CDR3aa: CASSLFPGTAIRGELFF
v_gene: TRBV27
j_gene: TRBJ2-2
d_gene: TRBD1
abundance: -

CDR3nt: TGTGCCACCAGCAGCCACAGGTATAATGAGCAGTTCTTC
CDR3aa: CATSSHRYNEQFF
v_gene: TRBV15
j_gene: TRBJ2-1
d_gene: -
abundance: -

CDR3nt: TGTGCCAGCAGCGGACAGGCCCTTGGCTACACCTTC
CDR3aa: CASSGQALGYTF
v_gene: TRBV9
j_gene: TRBJ1-2
d_gene: -
abundance: -

CDR3nt: TGTGCCAGCAGTTTCCCAGGTAGCAATCAGCCCCAGCATTTT
CDR3aa: CASSFPGSNQPQHF
v_gene: TRBV28
j_gene: TRBJ1-5
d_gene: -
abundance: -

CDR3nt: TGTGCCAGCAGCCGCATTAGGGAGCGCCCCACAGATACGCAGTATTTT
CDR3aa: CASSRIRERPTDTQYF
v_gene: TRBV28
j_gene: TRBJ2-3
d_gene: -
abundance: -

CDR3nt: TGTGCCAGCAGCTCCCAAACCCTTGTAGGGAGTAACTATGGCTACACCTTC
CDR3aa: CASSSQTLVGSNYGYTF
v_gene: TRBV7-2
j_gene: TRBJ1-2
d_gene: -
abundance: once

CDR3nt: TGTGCCAGCAGTGAAGTTGGAGCCGACCCCTGGAAGCAGTACTTC
CDR3aa: CASSEVGADPWKQYF
v_gene: TRBV25-1
j_gene: TRBJ2-7
d_gene: -
abundance: -

CDR3nt: TGTGCCAGCAGCGTAGCTCGGGTGTTCTCTGGAAACACCATATATTTT
CDR3aa: CASSVARVFSGNTIYF
v_gene: TRBV9
j_gene: TRBJ1-3
d_gene: -
abundance: once

CDR3nt: TGTGCCATCAGTGGGACTAGCGGGACCGGGGAGCTGTTTTTT
CDR3aa: CAISGTSGTGELFF
v_gene: TRBV10-3
j_gene: TRBJ2-2
d_gene: TRBD2
abundance: -

CDR3nt: TGTGCCAGCAGTGAGCTCTTCCGGGACCCAGGAACTGAAGCTTTCTTT
CDR3aa: CASSELFRDPGTEAFF
v_gene: TRBV6-1
j_gene: TRBJ1-1
d_gene: -
abundance: -

CDR3nt: TGTGCCAGCAGCCAGGGTCCCGTAAACTATGGCTACACCTTC
CDR3aa: CASSQGPVNYGYTF
v_gene: TRBV5-4
j_gene: TRBJ1-2
d_gene: -
abundance: -

CDR3nt: TGCAGCGTTGTGCTAGCGAAGGGCTCCCACGAGCAGTACTTC
CDR3aa: CSVVLAKGSHEQYF
v_gene: TRBV29-1
j_gene: TRBJ2-7
d_gene: -
abundance: -

CDR3nt: TGCAGCGCCAGGGGGCAAGAGACCCAGTACTTC
CDR3aa: CSARGQETQYF
v_gene: TRBV29-1
j_gene: TRBJ2-5
d_gene: TRBD1
abundance: -

CDR3nt: TGTGCCAGCAGATCGAGACAGGGTCGGGGCTACGAGCAGTACTTC
CDR3aa: CASRSRQGRGYEQYF
v_gene: TRBV28
j_gene: TRBJ2-7
d_gene: TRBD1
abundance: -

CDR3nt: TGTGCCAGTAGCTCGCCCCGGGGAGGCTATGGCTACACCTTC
CDR3aa: CASSSPRGGYGYTF
v_gene: TRBV19
j_gene: TRBJ1-2
d_gene: -
abundance: -

CDR3nt: TGCATGGGACAGCAAGAGACCCAGTACTTC
CDR3aa: CMGQQETQYF
v_gene: TRBV20-1
j_gene: TRBJ2-5
d_gene: TRBD1
abundance: -

CDR3nt: TGTGCCAGCAGCTTAGGATTACACCCTGAAGCTTTCTTT
CDR3aa: CASSLGLHPEAFF
v_gene: TRBV7-8
j_gene: TRBJ1-1
d_gene: -
abundance: few

CDR3nt: TGTGCCAGCAGCAGCGGATTTTCCTACGAGCAGTACTTC
CDR3aa: CASSSGFSYEQYF
v_gene: TRBV7-8
j_gene: TRBJ2-7
d_gene: -
abundance: -

CDR3nt: TGCGCCAGCAGCTCCACGACGGAGAACACTGAAGCTTTCTTT
CDR3aa: CASSSTTENTEAFF
v_gene: TRBV4-3
j_gene: TRBJ1-1
d_gene: -
abundance: few

CDR3nt: TGTGCCAGCAGTCCGGGGGGGAGGTCCTACGAGCAGTACTTC
CDR3aa: CASSPGGRSYEQYF
v_gene: TRBV27
j_gene: TRBJ2-7
d_gene: TRBD2
abundance: once

CDR3nt: TGTGCCAGCAGCTTAGATACCGCCGGTGGCGGAATTTACACTGAAGCTTTCTTT
CDR3aa: CASSLDTAGGGIYTEAFF
v_gene: TRBV11-2
j_gene: TRBJ1-1
d_gene: -
abundance: -

CDR3nt: TGTGCCAGCACGCAGGGCCACTATGGCTACACCTTC
CDR3aa: CASTQGHYGYTF
v_gene: TRBV7-9
j_gene: TRBJ1-2
d_gene: -
abundance: -

CDR3nt: TGCGCCAGCAGTGAATCAAGGAGAGGACCCCCCTATGGCTACACCTTC
CDR3aa: CASSESRRGPPYGYTF
v_gene: TRBV10-2
j_gene: TRBJ1-2
d_gene: -
abundance: -

CDR3nt: TGTGCCAGCAGCGGGGGGTTTCAGGGTACCAACACTGAAGCTTTCTTT
CDR3aa: CASSGGFQGTNTEAFF
v_gene: TRBV5-8
j_gene: TRBJ1-1
d_gene: -
abundance: -

CDR3nt: TGTGCCAGCAGCTTAGAAAGTTCAGGGGGCTGGAGTGGCTACACCTTC
CDR3aa: CASSLESSGGWSGYTF
v_gene: TRBV7-9
j_gene: TRBJ1-2
d_gene: TRBD1
abundance: -

CDR3nt: TGTGCCAGCAGCAAAACAGGGACCGGGGAGCTGTTTTTT
CDR3aa: CASSKTGTGELFF
v_gene: TRBV7-3
j_gene: TRBJ2-2
d_gene: -
abundance: -